The T cell receptor (beta chain) under discussion was sequenced for a study of type 1 regulatory T cells. Trimming removed 7 bases at V and 7 bases at J, with 20 bases between. Germline-derived CDR1 and CDR2 are SGHVS and FQNEAQ. The CDR3 extends over 14 amino acids. A few counts support this clonotype. The antigen is not known. TCRdb passed the reads through MiXCR, listing each CDR3 protein once. The repertoire holds about 62,000 distinct CDR3 sequences, approximately 60% seen once, with 1.5% to 2% in the top ten. The rearrangement uses TRBV7-8 and TRBJ2-7; D possibly corresponds to TRBD1 (6 bases). Sequencing used cultured non-Tr1 T cells, either the whole culture or a sorted T cell fraction (not recorded which). The sequence came from a human donor in good health. The CDR3 is CASIEAAGAREQYF. The CDR3 bases are TGTGCCAGCATAGAAGCGGCAGGGGCGCGGGAGCAGTACTTC.